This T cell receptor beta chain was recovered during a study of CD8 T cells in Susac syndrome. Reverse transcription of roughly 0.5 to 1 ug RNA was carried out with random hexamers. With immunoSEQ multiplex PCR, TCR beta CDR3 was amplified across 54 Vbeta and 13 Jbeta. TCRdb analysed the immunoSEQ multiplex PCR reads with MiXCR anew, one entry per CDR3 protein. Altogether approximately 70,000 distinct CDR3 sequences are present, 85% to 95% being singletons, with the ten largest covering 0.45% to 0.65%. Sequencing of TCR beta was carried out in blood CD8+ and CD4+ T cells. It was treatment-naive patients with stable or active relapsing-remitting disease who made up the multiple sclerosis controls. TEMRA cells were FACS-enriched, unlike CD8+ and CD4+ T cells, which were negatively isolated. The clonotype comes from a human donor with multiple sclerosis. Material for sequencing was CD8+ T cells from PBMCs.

The CDR3 DNA sequence: TGTGCCAGTCGTTGGGGGATTCAAGATACGCAGTATTTT. Its protein is CASRWGIQDTQYF. This rearrangement joins TRBV28 to TRBJ2-3, with D perhaps TRBD1 or TRBD2 (5 bases each). The CDR3 spans 13 residues. Germline lookup yields CDR1 MDHEN and CDR2 SYDVKM. Trimming removed 9 bases from V and 5 bases from J, with 15 bases in between.